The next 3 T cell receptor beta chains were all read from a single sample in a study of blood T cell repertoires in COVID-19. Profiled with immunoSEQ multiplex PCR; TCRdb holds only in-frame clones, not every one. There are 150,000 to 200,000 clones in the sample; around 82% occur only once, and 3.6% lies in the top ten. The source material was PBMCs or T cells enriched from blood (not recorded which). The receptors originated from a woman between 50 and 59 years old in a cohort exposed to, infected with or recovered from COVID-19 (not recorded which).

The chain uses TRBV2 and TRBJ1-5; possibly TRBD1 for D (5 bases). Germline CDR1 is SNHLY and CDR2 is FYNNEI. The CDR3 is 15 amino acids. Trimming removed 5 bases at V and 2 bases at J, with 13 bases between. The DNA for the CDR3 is TGTGCCAGCAGTTACGGGGGTAGGGGCAATCAGCCCCAGCATTTT. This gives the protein CASSYGGRGNQPQHF.

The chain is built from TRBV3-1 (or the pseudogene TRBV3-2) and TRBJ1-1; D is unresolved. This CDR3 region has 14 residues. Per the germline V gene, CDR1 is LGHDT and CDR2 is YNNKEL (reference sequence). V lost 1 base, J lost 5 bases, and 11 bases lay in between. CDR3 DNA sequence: TGTGCCAGCAGCCAAGTGTCCGGGTCGACTGAAGCTTTCTTT. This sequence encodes CASSQVSGSTEAFF.

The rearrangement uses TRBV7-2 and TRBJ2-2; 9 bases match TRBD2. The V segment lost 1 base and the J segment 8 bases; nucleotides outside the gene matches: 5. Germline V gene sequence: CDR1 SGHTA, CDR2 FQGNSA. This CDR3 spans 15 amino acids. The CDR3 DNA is TGTGCCAGCAGCTTAGGGGGTAGCGGGAGAGGGGAGCTGTTTTTT. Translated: CASSLGGSGRGELFF.